This entry lists 20 T cell receptor beta chains sequenced from one sample in a study of regulatory T cells in long-lasting Graves disease. Specified time point: newly diagnosed GD, antithyroid drugs for less than 3 months. After RNA was extracted from PBMCs, the TCR library was made from it. Building of the TCR beta libraries involved iRepertoire HTBI primers and Arm-PCR of CDR3 regions. MiXCR was run by TCRdb on the multiplex PCR reads, yielding one entry per CDR3 protein. The sample includes hundreds of thousands of distinct CDR3 sequences, around 17% of them seen just once. The same data also went into a second study, on T cells in Graves' hyperthyroidism and ophthalmopathy.

Specimen: peripheral blood mononuclear cells (PBMCs), collected at new diagnosis, from a patient treated with antithyroid drugs. The origin of the receptors is a young woman with Graves disease.

This clonotype was observed at least ten times. This chain uses TRBV3-1 with TRBJ1-1; 9 nucleotides agree with TRBD1. The length of the CDR3 is 12 residues. Trimming removed 8 bases from V and 10 bases from J; junction bases left unmatched: 8. From germline, CDR1 is LGHDT and CDR2 YNNKEL (reference sequence). The CDR3, as DNA: TGTGCCAGCTCCGCCGGGACAGGGCGAGCTTTCTTT. Protein: CASSAGTGRAFF.

The rearrangement uses TRBV7-3 and TRBJ1-3; D not resolved. This CDR3 region has 16 residues. Trimming took off 0 bases at V and 0 bases at J, with 9 bases between the two ends. From germline, CDR1 is SGHTA and CDR2 FQGTGA. This chain's CDR3 is CASSLTSESSGNTIYF. CDR3 bases: TGTGCCAGCAGCTTAACTTCGGAAAGCTCTGGAAACACCATATATTTT.

This clonotype was detected only a few times. The gene calls are TRBV9 and TRBJ2-1; 9 bases map to TRBD2. This CDR3 is 16 amino acids long. CDR1 is SGDLS and CDR2 is YYNGEE in the germline V gene. V lost 3 bases to trimming and J lost 1 base; unmatched junction nucleotides: 5. CDR3 sequence (DNA): TGTGCCAGCAGCGGCGGGAGGGCCAAATCCTACAATGAGCAGTTCTTC. This codes for CASSGGRAKSYNEQFF.

This clonotype was recorded a few times. This rearrangement joins TRBV12-3 or TRBV12-4 to TRBJ2-7; tentatively, D is TRBD1 (6 bases). V was clipped by 6 bases and J by 5 bases, with 14 bases between them. The CDR3 has 13 amino acids. CDR3 sequence: CASSVGPGDEQYF. Written as DNA, the CDR3 is TGTGCCAGCAGCGTGGGCCCAGGGGACGAGCAGTACTTC.

In this sample, this clonotype turned up a few times. The V and J genes are TRBV7-9 and TRBJ2-7, with 10 bases fitting TRBD1. This CDR3 contains 15 residues. Unmatched junction bases numbered 6, after V lost 1 base and J lost 6 bases. Germline CDR1 SEHNR, CDR2 FQNEAQ (reference sequence). CDR3 bases: TGTGCCAGCAGCTTAGGTGGGACAGGGGTCTCCGAGCAGTACTTC. This translates into CASSLGGTGVSEQYF.

This clonotype was counted only a few times. This rearrangement joins TRBV15 to TRBJ1-3, with D perhaps matching TRBD1 (6 bases). Deletions cut 7 bases from V and 8 bases from J, with 18 bases between. This CDR3 has 14 residues. The germline gives CDR1 LNHNV, CDR2 YYDKDF (reference sequence). The chain's CDR3 is CATTGVGARDTIYF. The CDR3 DNA sequence: TGTGCCACCACAGGGGTAGGGGCCCGGGACACCATATATTTT.

This clonotype was seen repeatedly, ten times or more. The chain carries TRBV24-1 and TRBJ2-1, with D hard to call. CDR1 and CDR2 from the germline V gene are KGHDR and SFDVKD. The CDR3 length is 16 residues. Trimming cost V 3 bases and J 0 bases, with 11 bases left between them. The CDR3, as DNA: TGTGCCACCAGTGATATTGCTACTTCCTCCTACAATGAGCAGTTCTTC. Translated: CATSDIATSSYNEQFF.

This clonotype was detected only a few times. An end of the junction differs from the germline gene, which may be a read error. The rearrangement uses TRBV7-6 and TRBJ2-1, with 15 bases matching TRBD2. CDR1 is SGHVS and CDR2 is FNYEAQ in the germline V gene. The CDR3 totals 15 residues. This chain's CDR3 is CASSFPGLAGGRGVF. The CDR3 DNA reads as TGTGCCAGCAGCTTCCCCGGACTAGCGGGAGGGCGAGGGGTCTTC.

The sample holds a few counts of this clonotype. The rearrangement uses TRBV18 and TRBJ1-6; D possibly corresponds to TRBD1 (5 bases). Germline CDR1 reads KGHSH; CDR2 reads LQKENI. This CDR3 has 14 residues. Trimming stripped 3 bases from V and 5 bases from J, with 8 bases between. Here the CDR3 reads CASSPDRNNSPLHF. In DNA form, the CDR3 reads TGTGCCAGCTCACCCGACAGAAATAATTCACCCCTCCACTTT.

This rearrangement joins TRBV30 to TRBJ1-1, with D perhaps matching TRBD1 (6 bases). This CDR3 is 12 amino acids long. Trimming took off 8 bases at V and 5 bases at J, with 15 bases between the two ends. Germline assignment: CDR1 GTSNPN and CDR2 SVGIG (reference sequence). The DNA of the CDR3 is TGTGCCAGTGACAGGAGTGGGACTGAAGCTTTCTTT. This codes for CASDRSGTEAFF.

This clonotype was observed at least ten times. The CDR3 protein is CASSYTPDPRPDQETQYF. The CDR3 DNA follows: TGTGCCAGCAGTTACACCCCGGACCCTCGGCCGGACCAAGAGACCCAGTACTTC. This rearrangement joins TRBV6-2 or TRBV6-3 to TRBJ2-5; D is undetermined. Trimming cost V 2 bases and J 0 bases, with 19 bases left between them. Per the germline V gene, CDR1 is MNHEY and CDR2 is SVGEGT. CDR3 length: 18 residues.

Ten or more counts support this clonotype. This rearrangement joins TRBV7-9 to TRBJ1-5, with 7 positions matching TRBD1. J gave up 2 bases and V 4 bases, and 5 bases lay outside the gene matches. The length of the CDR3 is 15 residues. Germline V gene lookup returns CDR1 SEHNR and CDR2 FQNEAQ (reference sequence). The CDR3 DNA reads TGTGCCAGCAGCTCCGACAGGGAACGCAATCAGCCCCAGCATTTT. Amino acid sequence: CASSSDRERNQPQHF.

In its sample, this clonotype was seen many times. The chain is built from TRBV5-5 and TRBJ2-1; tentative D call: TRBD2 (5 bases). CDR3 length equals 15 residues. V shed 3 bases and J shed 6 bases, with 16 bases lying between them. Germline values: CDR1 SGHKS, CDR2 YYEKEE (reference sequence). The CDR3 is CASSSTSGDLNEQFF. The CDR3 DNA sequence: TGTGCCAGCAGCTCCACCAGCGGAGACCTCAATGAGCAGTTCTTC.

There are a few counts of this clonotype. The gene calls are TRBV25-1 and TRBJ1-5; 7 bases fit TRBD1. V dropped 1 base and J dropped 3; count of bases not matched to a gene: 3. The CDR3 sequence is 15 residues long. The germline V gene encodes CDR1 MGHDK and CDR2 SYGVNS. The CDR3 coding sequence is TGTGCCAGCAGTGAATCAGGGGGAATCAATCAGCCCCAGCATTTT. It yields the protein CASSESGGINQPQHF.

The chain uses TRBV19 and TRBJ2-4; TRBD2 matches at 8 bases. The CDR3 spans 15 residues. V was clipped by 3 bases and J by 1 base; unmatched bases: 2. Germline CDR1 is LNHDA and CDR2 is SQIVND (reference sequence). The DNA of the CDR3 is TGTGCCAGTAGTATGTTAGCGGGGGCCAAAAACATTCAGTACTTC. This encodes CASSMLAGAKNIQYF.

This clonotype showed up many times. V is TRBV12-3 or TRBV12-4 and J is TRBJ1-1; D is unresolved. The CDR3 consists of 14 residues. V lost 3 bases, J lost 0 bases, and 8 bases lay in between. CDR3 in amino acids: CASSFILVNTEAFF. The CDR3 nucleotides read TGTGCCAGCAGTTTCATACTAGTGAACACTGAAGCTTTCTTT.

The chain combines TRBV9 with TRBJ2-6; D might be TRBD2 (7 bases). V shed 4 bases and J shed 0 bases, with 17 bases lying between them. This CDR3 region has 18 residues. Germline lookup yields CDR1 SGDLS and CDR2 YYNGEE. The chain's CDR3 is CASSTSRGPGSGANVLTF. DNA for the CDR3: TGTGCCAGCAGCACATCGCGGGGGCCTGGCTCTGGGGCCAACGTCCTGACTTTC.

This clonotype was observed many times. J is TRBJ1-1 and V is TRBV12-3 or TRBV12-4, with 9 bases fitting TRBD1. V gave up 5 bases and J gave up 4 bases; unmatched junction bases: 8. The CDR3 is 15 residues long. The CDR3 loop is CASSGQGSLGTEAFF. The CDR3 region has the DNA TGTGCCAGCAGTGGACAGGGGAGCTTAGGCACTGAAGCTTTCTTT.

This clonotype was counted ten times or more. The chain has TRBV12-3 or TRBV12-4 and TRBJ2-1; TRBD2 is a possible D gene (5 bases). CDR3 length: 15 amino acids. Trimming stripped 4 bases from V and 4 bases from J, with 14 bases between. The CDR3 loop reads CASSSQQRRYNEQFF. For the CDR3, the DNA is TGTGCCAGCAGTTCCCAACAGCGGAGATACAATGAGCAGTTCTTC.

Comment on this clonotype: In this CDR3 the conserved last residue, phenylalanine or tryptophan, is missing, so a read error is likely. The chain recombines TRBV30 with TRBJ2-2; the D is unclear. The V gene lost 0 bases and the J gene lost 6 bases, with 11 bases spanning the gap. This CDR3 spans 14 amino acids. Germline V gene sequence: CDR1 GTSNPN, CDR2 SVGIG (reference sequence). For the CDR3, the DNA is TGTGCCTGGAGTGTACTTGAAGGGTCCGGGGAGCTGTTTTCT. It encodes CAWSVLEGSGELFS.